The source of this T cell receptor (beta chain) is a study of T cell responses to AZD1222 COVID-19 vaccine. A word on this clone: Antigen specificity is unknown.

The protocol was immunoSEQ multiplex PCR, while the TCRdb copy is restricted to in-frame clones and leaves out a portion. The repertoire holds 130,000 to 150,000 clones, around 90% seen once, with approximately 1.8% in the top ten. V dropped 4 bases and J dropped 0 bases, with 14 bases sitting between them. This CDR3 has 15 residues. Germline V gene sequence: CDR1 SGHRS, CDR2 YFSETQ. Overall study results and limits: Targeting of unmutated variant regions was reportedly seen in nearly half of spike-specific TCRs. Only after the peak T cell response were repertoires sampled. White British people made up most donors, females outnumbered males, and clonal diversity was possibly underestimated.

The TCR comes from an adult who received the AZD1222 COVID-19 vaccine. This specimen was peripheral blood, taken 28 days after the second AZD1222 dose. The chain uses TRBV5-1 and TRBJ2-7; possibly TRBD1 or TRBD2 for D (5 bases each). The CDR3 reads CASSLTRGLSYEQYF. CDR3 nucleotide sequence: TGCGCCAGCAGCCTAACCCGGGGCCTCTCCTACGAGCAGTACTTC. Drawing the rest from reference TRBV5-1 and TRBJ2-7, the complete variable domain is KAGVTQTPRYLIKTRGQQVTLSCSPISGHRSVSWYQQTPGQGLQFLFEYFSETQRNKGNFPGRFSGRQFSNSRSEMNVSTLELGDSALYLCASSLTRGLSYEQYFGPGTRLTVT.